Below are 11 T cell receptor beta chains sequenced from a single sample in a study of T cell responses to AZD1222 COVID-19 vaccine. The repertoire was sequenced with immunoSEQ multiplex PCR; TCRdb's copy has only in-frame clones and lacks some. This table has tens of thousands of clones, approximately 83% appearing once. Sequencing was performed on peripheral blood, taken 28 days after the second AZD1222 dose. The receptors derive from an adult who received the AZD1222 COVID-19 vaccine.

The chain combines TRBV30 with TRBJ2-3, with 7 bases lining up with TRBD1. This CDR3 region has 13 residues. V trimming: 5 bases; J trimming: 2 bases; junction bases outside the gene matches: 4. The germline gives CDR1 GTSNPN, CDR2 SVGIG (reference sequence). The CDR3 is CAWEGGITDTQYF. In DNA, the CDR3 is TGTGCCTGGGAAGGGGGCATCACAGATACGCAGTATTTT.

The chain has TRBV19 and TRBJ2-1; D is possibly TRBD2 (6 bases). CDR3 length: 13 amino acids. Germline CDR1 reads LNHDA; CDR2 reads SQIVND (reference sequence). V gave up 4 bases and J gave up 8 bases, with 12 bases separating them. The CDR3 nucleotides read TGTGCCAGTAGTACGGGGACTTTCGATGAGCAGTTCTTC. It is translated as CASSTGTFDEQFF.

The rearrangement joins TRBV18 to TRBJ1-1; 7 bases map to TRBD1. CDR1 and CDR2 (germline): KGHSH, LQKENI. The CDR3 has 14 amino acids. V lost 3 bases, J lost 2 bases, and 3 bases stayed unmatched. The CDR3 bases are TGTGCCAGCTCACCTGACAGGGTTAACACTGAAGCTTTCTTT. Amino acids: CASSPDRVNTEAFF. The entire variable domain, with the rest obtained from reference TRBV18 and TRBJ1-1, is as follows: NAGVMQNPRHLVRRRGQEARLRCSPMKGHSHVYWYRQLPEEGLKFMVYLQKENIIDESGMPKERFSAEFPKEGPSILRIQQVVRGDSAAYFCASSPDRVNTEAFFGQGTRLTVV.

The gene calls are TRBV19 and TRBJ1-1; D gene ambiguous. In germline, CDR1 is LNHDA, CDR2 SQIVND (reference sequence). This CDR3 has 14 residues. V lost 6 bases, J lost 3 bases, and 14 bases lay in between. In DNA form, the CDR3 reads TGTGCCAGTAGCAGAGGCCGGGTTTACACTGAAGCTTTCTTT. This sequence encodes CASSRGRVYTEAFF.

By share, this clone counts as medium-sized. This sequence joins TRBV12-5 and TRBJ2-7; 7 bases align to TRBD1. The CDR3 runs to 14 residues. The V gene's germline CDR1 is LGHNT and CDR2 FRNRAP. J gave up 3 bases and V 4 bases, and 6 bases lay outside the gene matches. The CDR3 protein is CASGSTGPCYEQYF. The CDR3, as DNA: TGTGCTAGTGGTTCGACAGGGCCTTGCTACGAGCAGTACTTC.

J is TRBJ2-3 and V is TRBV6-5; no definite D call. The CDR3 contains 15 residues. The V end was cut by 6 bases, the J end by 0 bases, with 13 bases between. Germline V gene lookup returns CDR1 MNHEY and CDR2 SVGAGI. CDR3 sequence: CASSPAPSSTDTQYF. The CDR3 bases are TGTGCCAGCAGCCCCGCCCCCTCTAGCACAGATACGCAGTATTTT.

The genes are TRBV29-1 and TRBJ1-1; 7 bases align to TRBD1. Germline V lookup: CDR1 SQVTM, CDR2 ANQGSEA. This CDR3 is built from 14 residues. V shed 1 base and J 12 bases; nucleotides not matched to a gene: 14. As DNA, the CDR3 is TGCAGCGTTGAAGGCTCTACAGGGGCGGCTGGGACTTTCTTT. Protein product: CSVEGSTGAAGTFF.

The rearrangement links TRBV6-2 or TRBV6-3 to TRBJ2-3; D possibly corresponds to TRBD2 (7 bases). CDR1 and CDR2 (germline): MNHEY, SVGEGT. V lost 2 bases, J lost 6 bases, and 15 bases lay in between. The CDR3 is made up of 15 amino acids. DNA for the CDR3: TGTGCCAGCAGTTACATTAGAGGGGGAGGGGATACGCAGTATTTT. Translating gives CASSYIRGGGDTQYF.

The rearrangement joins TRBV19 to TRBJ1-5; D possibly corresponds to TRBD1 (5 bases). CDR1 LNHDA and CDR2 SQIVND come from the germline V gene (reference sequence). Trimming pared 0 bases from V and 5 bases from J, leaving 17 bases between. CDR3 length: 17 residues. In DNA form, the CDR3 reads TGTGCCAGTAGTATAGAGCTCGGCAGGGCTTTGTATCAGCCCCAGCATTTT. This codes for CASSIELGRALYQPQHF.

V usage is TRBV12-3 or TRBV12-4 and J usage is TRBJ1-1; 8 nucleotides agree with TRBD1. V trimming: 7 bases; J trimming: 7 bases; junction bases outside the gene matches: 8. The CDR3 runs 13 residues. The CDR3 DNA is TGTGCCAGCATCCGACAGGGGCCAGGTGAAGCTTTCTTT. Amino acids: CASIRQGPGEAFF.

V usage is TRBV27 and J usage is TRBJ1-5, with D uncertain. Trimming removed 1 base at V and 1 base at J, with 5 bases between. The length of the CDR3 is 14 residues. CDR1 is MNHEY, CDR2 SMNVEV, per germline (reference sequence). In nucleotides, the CDR3 is TGTGCCAGCAGTTTATTTGGCAGCAATCAGCCCCAGCATTTT. This gives the protein CASSLFGSNQPQHF.